The clone carrying this TCR beta chain rates as medium-sized (0.01 to 0.1%). What it recognizes is unknown. This specimen comes from a study of T cells in localized non-small cell lung cancer. The study's findings and limits: Tumor showed lower T cell clonality than uninvolved adjacent lung, where it was highest.

Profiled with immunoSEQ multiplex PCR; TCRdb holds only in-frame clones, not every one. The table shows 1,000 to 1,500 clones, with roughly 21% occurring only once. The clonotype comes from an older female donor with stage I squamous cell lung carcinoma. Sequenced here: normal lung tissue next to the tumor, sampled before any cancer treatment.

The CDR3 reads CASSQERVSHEQFF. CDR3 DNA sequence: TGCGCCAGCAGCCAAGAACGGGTCAGCCATGAGCAGTTCTTC. The chain carries TRBV4-1 and TRBJ2-1; D uncertain. The CDR3 runs 14 residues. The V end lost 0 bases, the J end lost 8 bases, and 11 bases lay between the germline ends. Germline V gene lookup returns CDR1 MGHRA and CDR2 YSYEKL.